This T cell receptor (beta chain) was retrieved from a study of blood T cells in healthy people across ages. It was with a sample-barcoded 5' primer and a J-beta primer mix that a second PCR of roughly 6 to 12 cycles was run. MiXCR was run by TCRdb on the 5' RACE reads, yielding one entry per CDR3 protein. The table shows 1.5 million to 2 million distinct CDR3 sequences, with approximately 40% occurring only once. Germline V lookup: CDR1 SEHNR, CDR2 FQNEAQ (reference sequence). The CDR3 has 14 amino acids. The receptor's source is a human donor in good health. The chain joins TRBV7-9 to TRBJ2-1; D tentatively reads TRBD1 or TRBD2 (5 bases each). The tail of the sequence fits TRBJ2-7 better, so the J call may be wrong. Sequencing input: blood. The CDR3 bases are TGTGCCAGCAGCCAAACAACAGGACTGGACGAGCAGTACTTC. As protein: CASSQTTGLDEQYF.